These 25 T cell receptor beta chains share one sample of origin, sequenced in a study of blood T cells in healthy people across ages. The authors ran a second PCR of about 6 to 11 cycles using a sample-barcoded 5' primer and a J-beta primer mix. One entry per CDR3 protein results from TCRdb running MiXCR on the 5' RACE reads. The sample has 750,000 to 1,000,000 distinct CDR3 sequences; just under 30% are singletons. The sample also formed part of further work on T cells of mothers and their children.

The material sequenced was blood. The receptors were gathered from a woman aged 40 to 50 in good health.

In this sample, this clonotype turned up a few times. The V gene is TRBV27, the J gene TRBJ2-7; 15 bases match TRBD2. This CDR3 comprises 17 residues. Germline V gives CDR1 MNHEY, CDR2 SMNVEV (reference sequence). J gave up 1 base and V 5 bases, and 6 bases lay outside the gene matches. CDR3 protein: CASSPGTSGGFSYEQYF. CDR3 nucleotides: TGTGCCAGCAGTCCGGGGACTAGCGGGGGGTTTTCCTACGAGCAGTACTTC.

The chain joins TRBV20-1 to TRBJ2-3; 14 bases match TRBD2. With 4 bases clipped from V and 3 bases from J, the junction kept 9 bases outside the gene matches. This CDR3 is 17 amino acids long. Germline V gene lookup returns CDR1 DFQATT and CDR2 SNEGSKA (reference sequence). The chain's CDR3 is CSATSAGTSGGTDTQYF. As DNA, the CDR3 is TGCAGTGCTACATCGGCCGGGACTAGCGGGGGTACAGATACGCAGTATTTT.

As for this clonotype: A much larger clone differs by one base, so this may be a read error. The rearrangement uses TRBV20-1 and TRBJ2-1; 7 nucleotides agree with TRBD2. Trimming removed 7 bases from V and 4 bases from J; junction bases left unmatched: 16. Per the germline V gene, CDR1 is DFQATT and CDR2 is SNEGSKA (reference sequence). This CDR3 contains 16 residues. The CDR3 DNA sequence: TGCAGTGGGGTCCGTCGGGGGGTTGAAGCGTACAATGAGCAGTTCTTC. This encodes CSGVRRGVEAYNEQFF.

This clonotype has only a few counts. The chain is built from TRBV12-3 or TRBV12-4 and TRBJ1-1; D is undetermined. The CDR3 runs 11 residues. Trimming stripped 6 bases from V and 8 bases from J, with 10 bases between. The DNA of the CDR3 is TGTGCCAGCAGATCGGGTCTCGAAGCTTTCTTT. As protein: CASRSGLEAFF.

This clonotype showed up many times. This rearrangement joins TRBV5-1 to TRBJ2-7, with 7 nucleotides matching TRBD1. Germline lookup yields CDR1 SGHRS and CDR2 YFSETQ. This CDR3 is 17 amino acids long. J lost 0 bases, V lost 0 bases, and 9 bases had no gene match. CDR3 sequence reads: CASSLAPSRDSSYEQYF. CDR3 DNA sequence: TGCGCCAGCAGCTTGGCTCCGAGTCGGGACAGCTCCTACGAGCAGTACTTC.

There are a few counts of this clonotype. The V and J genes are TRBV11-1 and TRBJ2-2; D call uncertain. The V gene's germline CDR1 is SGHAT and CDR2 FQDESV (reference sequence). The CDR3 spans 13 residues. Trimming shortened V by 0 bases and J by 6 bases, and 5 bases separated the two germline ends. CDR3 loop: CASSLAGSGELFF. CDR3 in DNA: TGTGCCAGCAGCTTAGCAGGGTCCGGGGAGCTGTTTTTT.

This clonotype was counted between two and nine times. V gene TRBV10-3 combines with J gene TRBJ1-6; no clear D. This CDR3 has 15 amino acids. Germline V CDR1 and CDR2: ENHRY, SYGVKD. Trimming left V 3 bases short and J 5 bases short, with 11 bases between. CDR3: CAISDEGMNNSPLHF. The CDR3 DNA sequence: TGTGCCATCAGTGATGAAGGCATGAATAATTCACCCCTCCACTTT.

On this clonotype itself: The germline gene is not matched at one end of the junction; a read error may be the cause. This rearrangement joins TRBV29-1 to TRBJ2-3, with D possibly TRBD1 on 6 matching bases. The CDR3 is made up of 13 amino acids. The germline gives CDR1 SQVTM, CDR2 ANQGSEA. The CDR3 region is CSVTRTATDMQYF. CDR3 bases: TGCAGCGTTACCCGGACAGCCACAGATATGCAGTATTTT.

This clonotype occurred a few times. This sequence joins TRBV2 and TRBJ2-3, with 8 bases lining up with TRBD2. V shed 4 bases and J 5 bases; nucleotides not matched to a gene: 5. Germline V gives CDR1 SNHLY, CDR2 FYNNEI. The CDR3 covers 14 residues. The CDR3 loop is CASSVRRGGDTQYF. The DNA for the CDR3 is TGTGCCAGCAGTGTTCGCCGGGGGGGAGATACGCAGTATTTT.

The rearrangement links TRBV29-1 to TRBJ1-2; 7 bases fit TRBD1. J gave up 8 bases and V 6 bases, and 15 bases lay outside the gene matches. The length of the CDR3 is 14 residues. Germline CDR1 reads SQVTM; CDR2 reads ANQGSEA. This CDR3 reads CSVDLTGLSAGYTF. In DNA, the CDR3 is TGCAGCGTGGACCTGACAGGGCTTTCTGCGGGCTACACCTTC.

This clonotype was observed a handful of times. The chain links TRBV20-1 to TRBJ1-1, with 9 bases that match TRBD1. Trimming removed 5 bases from V and 6 bases from J; junction bases left unmatched: 16. CDR3 length: 16 residues. Per germline, CDR1 DFQATT and CDR2 SNEGSKA (reference sequence). CDR3 nucleotides: TGCAGTGCTGCCCCCGCGGGGGACAGGGAACGACCTGAAGCTTTCTTT. This encodes CSAAPAGDRERPEAFF.

V is TRBV12-3 or TRBV12-4 and J is TRBJ2-3; 10 bases fit TRBD2. Germline trimming cut 5 bases from V and 2 bases from J; bases unmatched to any gene: 4. The CDR3 loop spans 15 amino acids. The CDR3 here is CASSVLAGPTDTQYF. CDR3 coding DNA: TGTGCCAGCAGTGTACTAGCGGGGCCCACAGATACGCAGTATTTT.

This chain joins TRBV20-1 and TRBJ2-3, with D perhaps TRBD1 (5 bases). Trimming shortened V by 4 bases and J by 2 bases, and 16 bases separated the two germline ends. Looked up from germline, CDR1 is DFQATT and CDR2 is SNEGSKA (reference sequence). The CDR3 is 15 residues long. The CDR3 DNA is TGCAGTGCTACAGACAGACTTACCTTCACAGATACGCAGTATTTT. Its translation is CSATDRLTFTDTQYF.

The chain recombines TRBV4-1 with TRBJ1-1, with D hard to call. The germline CDR1 and CDR2 sequences are MGHRA and YSYEKL. V lost 6 bases to trimming and J lost 1 base, with 12 bases between them. This CDR3 has 14 amino acids. The CDR3 DNA sequence: TGCGCCAGCAGGGGAATCATCAGGAACACTGAAGCTTTCTTT. Translation gives CASRGIIRNTEAFF.

The J gene is TRBJ2-1, the V gene TRBV4-2, with D unresolved. The CDR3 is 16 residues long. The germline V gene has CDR1 LGHNA and CDR2 YNFKEQ. Trimming removed 0 bases from V and 8 bases from J, with 17 bases in between. CDR3 amino acids: CASSQDFPGSTYEQFF. The CDR3 region has the DNA TGTGCCAGCAGCCAAGATTTTCCCGGATCCACATATGAGCAGTTCTTC.

This clonotype has more than one count but fewer than ten. The V and J genes are TRBV14 and TRBJ2-1; 9 bases agree with TRBD1. Germline loops: CDR1 SGHDN, CDR2 FVKESK. Germline trimming cut 0 bases from V and 6 bases from J; bases unmatched to any gene: 3. There are 15 residues in the CDR3. The CDR3 DNA reads as TGTGCCAGCAGCCAAGATGGGACAGGGCGCAATGAGCAGTTCTTC. Translating it yields CASSQDGTGRNEQFF.

As for this clonotype: The germline gene is not matched at one end of the junction; a read error may be the cause. The CDR3 sequence is CASSLTSGGSDTLYF. The DNA of the CDR3 is TGCGCCAGCAGCTTGACCAGCGGGGGATCCGATACGCTGTATTTT. This chain uses TRBV5-1 with TRBJ2-3; 8 nucleotides agree with TRBD2. The CDR3 has 15 residues. Per the germline V gene, CDR1 is SGHRS and CDR2 is YFSETQ. Supplemented by reference TRBV5-1 and TRBJ2-3, the full variable domain reads KAGVTQTPRYLIKTRGQQVTLSCSPISGHRSVSWYQQTPGQGLQFLFEYFSETQRNKGNFPGRFSGRQFSNSRSEMNVSTLELGDSALYLCASSLTSGGSDTLYFGPGTRLTVL.

This chain connects TRBV19 to TRBJ2-6; D unclear. Trimming cost V 3 bases and J 2 bases, with 5 bases left between them. CDR3 size: 14 residues. Germline lookup yields CDR1 LNHDA and CDR2 SQIVND (reference sequence). The CDR3 sequence is CASSMITGANVLTF. The CDR3 region has the DNA TGTGCCAGTAGTATGATAACTGGGGCCAACGTCCTGACTTTC.

With regard to this clonotype: A read error may produce the germline difference seen at one junction end. The rearrangement links TRBV20-1 to TRBJ1-5; 8 nucleotides match TRBD1. In germline, CDR1 is DFQATT, CDR2 SNEGSKA (reference sequence). CDR3 size: 13 residues. CDR3 DNA: TGCAGTGCGAAGGACAGGGTAGATCAGCCCCAGCGTTTT. It yields the protein CSAKDRVDQPQRF.

The V call is TRBV5-1, the J call TRBJ2-1, with D perhaps matching TRBD1 (6 bases). This CDR3 contains 13 residues. Trimming took off 6 bases at V and 5 bases at J, with 12 bases between the two ends. CDR1 and CDR2 from the germline V gene are SGHRS and YFSETQ. DNA of the CDR3: TGCGCCAGCACGGCGACAGGAAACAATGAGCAGTTCTTC. Amino acids: CASTATGNNEQFF.

As regards this clonotype: This may stem from a read error, because a much larger clone lies one nucleotide away. The chain uses TRBV6-4 and TRBJ2-2, with a tentative D call TRBD1 (5 bases). Germline V gives CDR1 MRHNA, CDR2 SNTAGT. V was cut by 2 bases and J by 3 bases, with 7 bases left in between. The CDR3 runs 14 residues. In DNA form, the CDR3 reads TGTGCCAGCAGTGACGGGGCGGACACCGGGGAGCTGTTTTTT. Translation gives CASSDGADTGELFF.

The V and J genes are TRBV13 and TRBJ2-3, with 9 bases aligning to TRBD2. Trimming at V came to 5 bases and at J to 0 bases, leaving 6 bases not matched to a gene. This CDR3 is 16 amino acids long. Per the germline V gene, CDR1 is PRHDT and CDR2 is FYEKMQ (reference sequence). The CDR3 coding sequence is TGTGCCAGCAGCCGCGGGGGGGCTACTAGCACAGATACGCAGTATTTT. Residues: CASSRGGATSTDTQYF.

This clonotype was recorded at least ten times. The J gene is TRBJ2-7, the V gene TRBV20-1; the D gene could be TRBD1 or TRBD2 (5 bases each). Trimming pared 3 bases from V and 0 bases from J, leaving 21 bases between. Looked up from germline, CDR1 is DFQATT and CDR2 is SNEGSKA (reference sequence). The CDR3 covers 17 residues. The CDR3 DNA is TGCAGTGCTAGCTTTCCCCCGGGGCGGCAGAACTCCTACGAGCAGTACTTC. Translation: CSASFPPGRQNSYEQYF.

The CDR3 DNA sequence: TGTGCCAGCAGCATCCGAGTCGAGGCGACCCAAGAGACCCAGTACTTC. This sequence encodes CASSIRVEATQETQYF. V is TRBV21-1 and J is TRBJ2-5. TRBV21-1 is noted as a pseudogene. This CDR3 has 16 residues.

Ten or more counts support this clonotype. The chain links TRBV28 to TRBJ2-7; no clear D gene. Germline V lookup: CDR1 MDHEN, CDR2 SYDVKM. The CDR3 is made up of 14 amino acids. V gave up 8 bases and J gave up 3 bases, with 17 bases separating them. The CDR3 loop is CASQNPGFVYEQYF. CDR3 in DNA: TGTGCCAGCCAAAACCCGGGCTTTGTCTACGAGCAGTACTTC.